This T cell receptor (beta chain) was recorded in a study of T cell repertoires in ileal Crohn's disease. The wider study: Patients had a median approximately 7.2-year disease duration, and less than 40% were active smokers.

This clone is classed as medium-sized. The assay was immunoSEQ multiplex PCR, and TCRdb's table has in-frame clones only and misses some. The sample has 55,000 to 65,000 clones; roughly 89% are singletons. Time point given: neoterminal ileum biopsy at postoperative endoscopy, about 6 months after surgery. CDR1 and CDR2 from the germline V gene are SGHTA and FQGNSA. The CDR3 contains 15 residues. Unmatched junction bases numbered 10, after V lost 5 bases and J lost 6 bases. Material: ileal tissue. The clonotype originates from an adult with Crohn's disease. This chain connects TRBV7-2 to TRBJ1-5; 7 positions agree with TRBD1. The CDR3 DNA follows: TGTGCCAGCAGCCGAGACAGGGCGGTAGGTCAGCCCCAGCATTTT. This encodes CASSRDRAVGQPQHF.